This T cell receptor beta chain was recovered during a study of blood T cells in healthy people across ages. The germline CDR1 and CDR2 sequences are MDHEN and SYDVKM. With 3 bases clipped from V and 6 bases from J, the junction kept 8 bases outside the gene matches. The CDR3 is 15 residues long. A second roughly 6 to 11 cycle PCR used barcoded and J-beta primers. TCRdb reprocessed the 5' RACE reads with MiXCR, giving one entry per CDR3 protein. This sample has approximately 760,000 distinct CDR3 sequences, with 25% found just once. The same sample was also used in a study of T cells of mothers and their children.

The TCR sequence derives from a boy aged 5-17 years in good health. The sequencing sample was made of blood. The V call is TRBV28, the J call TRBJ2-1, with TRBD2 identical over 7 bases. CDR3 loop: CASSFGTIAVNEQFF. The CDR3 DNA follows: TGTGCCAGCAGTTTTGGGACTATAGCCGTCAATGAGCAGTTCTTC.